This T cell receptor beta chain was recorded in a study of T-cell reconstitution after alpha-beta-depleted transplantation in children. Germline values: CDR1 KGHDR, CDR2 SFDVKD. This CDR3 is 16 amino acids long. Germline trimming cut 3 bases from V and 4 bases from J; bases unmatched to any gene: 1. A word on this clonotype: The antigen is undetermined.

Unique molecular identifiers were built into the TCRbeta library. Each CDR3 protein is one row after TCRdb ran MiXCR on the PCR reads. The sample records 300,000 or so distinct CDR3 sequences, approximately 23% being singletons. Study results and caveats: Diversity and T-cell counts at one year after transplant derived mostly from new T cells. Reportedly, roughly two months post-transplant, alpha-beta T cells arose from several hundred expanded graft clones. Surviving recipient cells, namely T cells and thymic progenitors, were the source of high day-60 TCRbeta diversity in some patients.

The TCR was taken from a male patient between 10 and 17 years old who had a stem cell transplant for acute lymphoblastic leukemia, so the T cells may come from the graft donor. Sequences were derived from PBMCs, mostly from graft donor cells, sampled 180 days after TCRalphabeta/CD19-depleted stem cell transplant. The chain recombines TRBV24-1 with TRBJ2-1; TRBD2 matches at 14 bases. The CDR3 sequence: CATSDGTSGSYNEQFF. CDR3 DNA sequence: TGTGCCACCAGTGATGGGACTAGCGGGAGTTACAATGAGCAGTTCTTC.